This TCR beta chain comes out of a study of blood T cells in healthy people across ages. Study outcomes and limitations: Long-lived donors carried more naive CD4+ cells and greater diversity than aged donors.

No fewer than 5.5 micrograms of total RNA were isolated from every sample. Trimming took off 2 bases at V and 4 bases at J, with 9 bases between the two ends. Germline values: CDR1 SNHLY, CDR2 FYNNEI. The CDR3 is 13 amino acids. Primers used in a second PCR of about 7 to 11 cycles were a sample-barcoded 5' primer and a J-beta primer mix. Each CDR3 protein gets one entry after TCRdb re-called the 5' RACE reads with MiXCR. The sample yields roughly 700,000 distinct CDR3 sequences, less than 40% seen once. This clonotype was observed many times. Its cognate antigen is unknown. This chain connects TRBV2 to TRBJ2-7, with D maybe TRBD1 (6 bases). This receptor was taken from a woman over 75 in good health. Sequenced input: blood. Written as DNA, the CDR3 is TGTGCCAGCAGTGAAAACAGGGCGTACGAGCAGTACTTC. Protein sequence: CASSENRAYEQYF.